Listed below are T cell receptor beta chains from one sample, sequenced in a study of CD4 T cells in relation to SARS-CoV-2 and coronaviruses. Some clones are missing from TCRdb's copy, which holds only in-frame ones; the method was immunoSEQ multiplex PCR. The data contain approximately 43,000 clones, around 82% of them singletons. Their antigens are not known. The source material was naive CD4+ T cells from PBMCs, cultured in vitro. These receptors all come from an adult with COVID-19. CDR3s include the opening cysteine and the closing phenylalanine or tryptophan. D genes are given only for firm matches. The size entry is marked missing in some rows and otherwise reads once, few, many or a size class.

-	13	few	TRBJ1-1	TRBV15	TGTGCCACCCGAAAGACGGTCGGGACTGAAGCTTTCTTT	CATRKTVGTEAFF
-	16	-	TRBJ2-5	TRBV27	TGTGCCAGCAGCGAGTCCCTAGGACCGATCCAAGAGACCCAGTACTTC	CASSESLGPIQETQYF
-	14	-	TRBJ2-4	TRBV28	TGTGCCAGCAGTTTAACCTCTAAGGCCAATATTCAGTACTTC	CASSLTSKANIQYF
-	14	once	TRBJ2-1	TRBV27	TGTGCCAGCAGTCCACAACCCCGAAGCAATGAGCAGTTCTTC	CASSPQPRSNEQFF
-	15	-	TRBJ2-1	TRBV6-6	TGTGCCAGCAGCCAACGGGAGTCTATCTACAATGAGCAGTTCTTC	CASSQRESIYNEQFF
-	14	-	TRBJ2-7	TRBV7-2	TGTGCCAGCAGCACTCAGAGGGGATCCTACGAGCAGTACTTC	CASSTQRGSYEQYF
-	14	-	TRBJ2-7	TRBV15	TGTGCCACCAGCGAAGACCGGATCTCCTACGAGCAGTACTTC	CATSEDRISYEQYF
TRBD1	16	-	TRBJ1-2	TRBV7-9	TGTGCCAGCAGCCCTGACATTAGGGACAGGGAACATGGCTACACCTTC	CASSPDIRDREHGYTF
TRBD1	13	-	TRBJ2-2	TRBV3-1/TRBV3-2	TGTGCCAGCAGCCCGACAGGGGGACGGGAGCTGTTTTTT	CASSPTGGRELFF
TRBD2	16	-	TRBJ2-1	TRBV7-9	TGTGCCAGCAGCTTAGGGACTAGCGGGAGGATGGATGAGCAGTTCTTC	CASSLGTSGRMDEQFF
-	13	-	TRBJ2-1	TRBV7-9	TGTGCCAGCAGCAACAGTGGGACCATTGAGCAGTTCTTC	CASSNSGTIEQFF
TRBD2	20	-	TRBJ2-2	TRBV7-3	TGTGCCAGCAGCTTATTCAAGCCTGAGGTGGTAGCGGGATTTGCCGGGGAGCTGTTTTTT	CASSLFKPEVVAGFAGELFF
-	13	-	TRBJ2-3	TRBV7-9	TGTGCCAGCAGCCCCATTAAGCCAGATACGCAGTATTTT	CASSPIKPDTQYF
-	16	once	TRBJ1-1	TRBV19	TGTGCCAGTAGTGTACTCCCCGGACAGATGGGGACTGAAGCTTTCTTT	CASSVLPGQMGTEAFF
-	14	-	TRBJ1-5	TRBV6-2/TRBV6-3	TGTGCCAGCAGTTACGGAAGGGGCAATCAGCCCCAGCATTTT	CASSYGRGNQPQHF
-	15	-	TRBJ2-3	TRBV19	TGTGCCAGTAGTATCGGCCAGCCTAGCACAGATACGCAGTATTTT	CASSIGQPSTDTQYF
TRBD2	15	-	TRBJ2-1	TRBV6-5	TGTGCCAGCGGTACTAGCGGGAGACCCGGCGATGAGCAGTTCTTC	CASGTSGRPGDEQFF
-	16	-	TRBJ2-3	TRBV3-1/TRBV3-2	TGTGCCAGCAGCTATAGACCGGGATTAAGCACAGATACGCAGTATTTT	CASSYRPGLSTDTQYF
-	18	-	TRBJ2-1	TRBV4-3	TGCGTCAGCAGCCAAGATTTCCTATCGGGAGCCTCTTACAATGAGCAGTTCTTC	CVSSQDFLSGASYNEQFF
-	10	-	TRBJ1-5	TRBV24-1	TGTGCCACCAGTGGGAGTACCCAGCATTTT	CATSGSTQHF
-	15	-	TRBJ2-3	TRBV27	TGTGCCAGCAGTTTCCGGGGGAGTAACACAGATACGCAGTATTTT	CASSFRGSNTDTQYF
-	15	once	TRBJ2-1	TRBV5-4	TGTGCCAGCAGCTTGGGAGGGGGAGCGTTCGATGAGCAGTTCTTC	CASSLGGGAFDEQFF
TRBD1	13	-	TRBJ2-3	TRBV10-3	TGTGCCATCAGGACAGGGGATGAAGATACGCAGTATTTT	CAIRTGDEDTQYF
TRBD2	18	-	TRBJ2-3	TRBV4-1	TGCGCCAGCAGCCGCCTAGAGGGTCTTAGCGGGGGCACAGATACGCAGTATTTT	CASSRLEGLSGGTDTQYF
-	18	-	TRBJ2-3	TRBV28	TGTGCCAGCAGTCCCAGATTGGGGAGTAGCGAGAACACAGATACGCAGTATTTT	CASSPRLGSSENTDTQYF
-	17	few	TRBJ1-3	TRBV7-9	TGTGCCAGCAGCCTCACCCTTGGCAGGGCGCTAGGAAACACCATATATTTT	CASSLTLGRALGNTIYF